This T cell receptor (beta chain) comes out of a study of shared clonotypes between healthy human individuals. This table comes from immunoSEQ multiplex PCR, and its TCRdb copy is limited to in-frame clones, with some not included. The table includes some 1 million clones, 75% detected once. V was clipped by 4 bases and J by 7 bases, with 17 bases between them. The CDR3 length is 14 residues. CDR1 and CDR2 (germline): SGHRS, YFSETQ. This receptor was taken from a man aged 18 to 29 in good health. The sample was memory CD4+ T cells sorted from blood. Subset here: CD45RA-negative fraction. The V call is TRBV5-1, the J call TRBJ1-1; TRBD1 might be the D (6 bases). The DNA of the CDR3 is TGCGCCAGCAGCGTAACGGCGGGGGCTAGTGAAGCTTTCTTT. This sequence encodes CASSVTAGASEAFF. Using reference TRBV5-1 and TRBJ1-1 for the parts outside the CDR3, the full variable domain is KAGVTQTPRYLIKTRGQQVTLSCSPISGHRSVSWYQQTPGQGLQFLFEYFSETQRNKGNFPGRFSGRQFSNSRSEMNVSTLELGDSALYLCASSVTAGASEAFFGQGTRLTVV.